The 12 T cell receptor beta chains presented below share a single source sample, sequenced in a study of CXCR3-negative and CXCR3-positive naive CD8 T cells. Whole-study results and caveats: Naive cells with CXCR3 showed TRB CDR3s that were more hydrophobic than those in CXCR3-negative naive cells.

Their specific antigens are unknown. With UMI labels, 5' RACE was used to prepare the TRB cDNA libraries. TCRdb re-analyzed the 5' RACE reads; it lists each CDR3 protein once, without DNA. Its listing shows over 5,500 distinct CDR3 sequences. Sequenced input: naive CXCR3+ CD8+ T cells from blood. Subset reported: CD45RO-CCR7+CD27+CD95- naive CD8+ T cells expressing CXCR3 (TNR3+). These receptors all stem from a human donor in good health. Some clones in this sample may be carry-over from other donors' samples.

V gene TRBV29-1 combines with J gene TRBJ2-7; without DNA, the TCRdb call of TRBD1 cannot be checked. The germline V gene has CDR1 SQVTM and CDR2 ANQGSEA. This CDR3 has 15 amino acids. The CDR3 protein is CSVGLTGTGSYEQYF.

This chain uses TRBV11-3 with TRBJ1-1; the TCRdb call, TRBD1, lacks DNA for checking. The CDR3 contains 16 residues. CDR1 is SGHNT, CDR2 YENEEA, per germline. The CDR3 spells CASSPTGGRGVAEAFF.

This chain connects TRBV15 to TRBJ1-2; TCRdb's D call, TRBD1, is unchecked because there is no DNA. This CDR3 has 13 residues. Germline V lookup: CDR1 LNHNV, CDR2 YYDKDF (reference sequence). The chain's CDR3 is CATRSGTDYGYTF.

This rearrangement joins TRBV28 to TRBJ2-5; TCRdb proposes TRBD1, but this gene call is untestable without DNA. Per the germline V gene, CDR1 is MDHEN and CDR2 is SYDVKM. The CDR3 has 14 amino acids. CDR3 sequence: CASSLFGDAETQYF.

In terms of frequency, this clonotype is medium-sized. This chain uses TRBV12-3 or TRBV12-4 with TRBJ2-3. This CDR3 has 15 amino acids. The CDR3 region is CASSLRLATTDTQYF.

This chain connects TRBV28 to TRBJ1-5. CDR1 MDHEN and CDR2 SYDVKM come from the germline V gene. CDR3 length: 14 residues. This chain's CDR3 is CASSLTGSNQPQHF.

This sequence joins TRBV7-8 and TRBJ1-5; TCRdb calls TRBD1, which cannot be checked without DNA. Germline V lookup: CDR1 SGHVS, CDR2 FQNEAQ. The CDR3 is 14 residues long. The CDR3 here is CASSSTGGSGPQHF.

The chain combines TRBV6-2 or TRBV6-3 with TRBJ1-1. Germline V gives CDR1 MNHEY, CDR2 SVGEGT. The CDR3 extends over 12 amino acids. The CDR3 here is CASSSGGVEAFF.

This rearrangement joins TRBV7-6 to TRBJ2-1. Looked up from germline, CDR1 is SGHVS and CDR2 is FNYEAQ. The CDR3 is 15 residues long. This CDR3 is CASSLGYSSHNEQFF.

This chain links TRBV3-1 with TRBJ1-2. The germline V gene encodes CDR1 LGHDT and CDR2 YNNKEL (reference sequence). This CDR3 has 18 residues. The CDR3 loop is CASSQDKGRGPANYGYTF.

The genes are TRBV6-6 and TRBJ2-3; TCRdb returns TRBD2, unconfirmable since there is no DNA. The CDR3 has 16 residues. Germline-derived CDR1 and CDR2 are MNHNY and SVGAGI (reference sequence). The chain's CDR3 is CASTQGLAGDTDTQYF.

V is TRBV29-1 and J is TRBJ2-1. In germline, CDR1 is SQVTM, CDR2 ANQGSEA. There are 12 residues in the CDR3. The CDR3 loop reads CSDVTEYNEQFF.